This passage covers 7 T cell receptor beta chains from one sample sequenced in a study of OX40 agonist ivuxolimab in advanced cancers. The table came from immunoSEQ multiplex PCR; TCRdb's copy has only in-frame clones and leaves some out. This sample yields about 95,000 clones, of which roughly 84% are seen a single time; 3.5% to 4% belongs to the top ten. Sequenced material: CD4+ or CD8+ T cells sorted from blood, taken in a trial of the OX40 agonist ivuxolimab. The receptor set was obtained from an adult with an advanced solid tumor such as melanoma, head and neck, liver or kidney cancer.

The rearrangement joins TRBV7-2 to TRBJ2-2, with D perhaps TRBD1 or TRBD2 (6 bases each). V was shortened by 4 bases and J by 1 base, with 13 bases between the two germline ends. The germline gives CDR1 SGHTA, CDR2 FQGNSA. The CDR3 length is 16 residues. The CDR3 DNA sequence: TGTGCCAGCAGCTCCCGGGGGCTTTTGAACACCGGGGAGCTGTTTTTT. This gives the protein CASSSRGLLNTGELFF.

This rearrangement joins TRBV6-5 to TRBJ2-5, with TRBD2 matching over 10 bases. Trimming took 2 bases from V and 2 from J; bases not matched to a gene: 2. The CDR3 is made up of 15 amino acids. CDR1 is MNHEY and CDR2 is SVGAGI in the germline V gene. CDR3 sequence reads: CASSYLAGEQETQYF. CDR3 nucleotides: TGTGCCAGCAGTTACCTAGCGGGAGAGCAAGAGACCCAGTACTTC.

The chain employs TRBV6-1 and TRBJ2-7; D gene unclear. The CDR3 totals 15 residues. From germline, CDR1 is MNHNS and CDR2 SASEGT. The V gene lost 2 bases and the J gene lost 3 bases, with 14 bases spanning the gap. The DNA of the CDR3 is TGTGCCAGCAGTGAAACCCCCCTAGTGAACTACGAGCAGTACTTC. As protein: CASSETPLVNYEQYF.

The rearrangement links TRBV7-2 to TRBJ2-1; D gene ambiguous. V was trimmed by 4 bases and J by 5 bases, leaving 6 bases between them. CDR1 SGHTA and CDR2 FQGNSA come from the germline V gene. This CDR3 has 12 amino acids. The CDR3 spells CASSYKHNEQFF. The CDR3 nucleotides read TGTGCCAGCAGCTATAAACACAATGAGCAGTTCTTC.

The chain recombines TRBV28 with TRBJ1-5; D gene ambiguous. Germline CDR1 and CDR2: MDHEN and SYDVKM. The CDR3 contains 13 residues. Deletions cut 5 bases from V and 3 bases from J, with 8 bases between. In DNA form, the CDR3 reads TGTGCCAGCAGTAAGTTGTACAATCAGCCCCAGCATTTT. Residues: CASSKLYNQPQHF.

The chain carries TRBV10-3 and TRBJ2-1; 13 bases align to TRBD2. Germline CDR1 is ENHRY and CDR2 is SYGVKD. J gave up 2 bases and V 7 bases, and 5 bases lay outside the gene matches. The CDR3 sequence is 16 residues long. CDR3 in DNA: TGTGCCATCAAAAGACTAGCGGGAGGTCCCTACAATGAGCAGTTCTTC. Its protein product is CAIKRLAGGPYNEQFF.

V gene TRBV28 combines with J gene TRBJ2-3; TRBD2 matches at 10 bases. V gave up 6 bases and J gave up 4 bases; unmatched junction bases: 13. CDR1 is MDHEN and CDR2 is SYDVKM in the germline V gene. CDR3 length: 17 amino acids. The CDR3 nucleotides are TGTGCCAGCAGCGAACTAGCGGGACCCCCGCCCGCAGATACGCAGTATTTT. As protein: CASSELAGPPPADTQYF. The full variable domain, its missing parts supplied by reference TRBV28 and TRBJ2-3, is DVKVTQSSRYLVKRTGEKVFLECVQDMDHENMFWYRQDPGLGLRLIYFSYDVKMKEKGDIPEGYSVSREKKERFSLILESASTNQTSMYLCASSELAGPPPADTQYFGPGTRLTVL.